This record covers a single T cell receptor beta chain. This may arise from a read error, as a much more abundant clone is one base away. The entry originates in a study of human T cells and chemical hapten exposure. Specified time point: patch test 2, 6 weeks after DPC sensitization. Treatment given: therapeutic diphenylcyclopropenone sensitization with weekly scalp DPC. A single record per CDR3 protein comes from TCRdb applying MiXCR to the RACE reads. The sample holds more than 85,000 distinct CDR3 sequences, roughly a tenth seen once. This sequence was found in a woman aged 40 to 55 with alopecia areata. Some clones in this sample may be carry-over from other donors' samples. Material: whole blood, obtained in connection with sensitization to the hapten diphenylcyclopropenone (DPC).

CDR3 DNA sequence: TGTGCCAGCAGCCTCATGCGGGGGGATGTCTACGAGCAGTACTTC. Protein product: CASSLMRGDVYEQYF. This chain uses TRBV4-2 with TRBJ2-7, with TRBD2 matching 8 bases. Unmatched junction bases numbered 8, after V lost 4 bases and J lost 3 bases. CDR1 and CDR2 from the germline V gene are LGHNA and YNFKEQ. The CDR3 length is 15 residues.